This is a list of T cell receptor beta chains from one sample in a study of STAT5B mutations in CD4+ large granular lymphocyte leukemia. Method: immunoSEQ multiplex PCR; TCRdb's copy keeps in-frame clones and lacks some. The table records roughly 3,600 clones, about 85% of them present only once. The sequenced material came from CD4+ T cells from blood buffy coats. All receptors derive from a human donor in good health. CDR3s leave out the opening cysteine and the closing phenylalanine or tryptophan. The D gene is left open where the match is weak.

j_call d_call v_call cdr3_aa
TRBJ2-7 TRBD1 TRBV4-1 ASSQDGTEPYEQY
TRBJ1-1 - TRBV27 ASREIGLGNTEAF
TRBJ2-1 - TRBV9 ASRPIPGQGTDNEQF
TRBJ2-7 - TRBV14 ASSQVPTYEQY
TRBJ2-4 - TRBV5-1 ASSLTDPAGIQY
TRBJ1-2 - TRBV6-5 ASSFTGTQYGYT
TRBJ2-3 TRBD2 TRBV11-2 ASSSTSGRADTQY
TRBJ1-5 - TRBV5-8 ASSSRTANQPQH
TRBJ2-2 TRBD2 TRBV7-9 ASSQGLAGDYTGELF
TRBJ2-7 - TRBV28 ASNRGSEQY
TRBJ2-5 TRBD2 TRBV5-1 ASSWMVAGGETQY
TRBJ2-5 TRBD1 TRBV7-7 ASSFWTGGEETQY
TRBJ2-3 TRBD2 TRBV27 ASSSLTSGSTDTQY
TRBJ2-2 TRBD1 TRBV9 ASSTYRGENTGELF
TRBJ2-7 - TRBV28 ASSLAGRGY
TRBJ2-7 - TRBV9 ASSPTTGTSYEQY
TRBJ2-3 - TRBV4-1 ASSQDGGTDTQY
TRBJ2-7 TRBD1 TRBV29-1 SVVGVPGQGYEQY
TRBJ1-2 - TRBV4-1 ASSQVVGEGDGYT
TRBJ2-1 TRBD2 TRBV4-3 ASSQDNSGSYNEQF
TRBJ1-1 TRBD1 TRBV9 ASSVEGQGNTEAF
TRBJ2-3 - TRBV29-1 SVVTDTQY
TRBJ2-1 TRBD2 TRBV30 AWSVLAGADNEQF
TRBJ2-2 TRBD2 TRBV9 ASSVRSGSVSGELF
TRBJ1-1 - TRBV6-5 ASSAGQGTEAF
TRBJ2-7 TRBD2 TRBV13 ASSFRTSGSAQY
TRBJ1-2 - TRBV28 ASSLRPQGPQRDYT
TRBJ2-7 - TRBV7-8 ASSFGASAVSYEQY
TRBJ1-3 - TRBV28 ASSSRGNTIY
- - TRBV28 ASRTDRAAVMPYEQY
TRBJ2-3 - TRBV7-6 ASSLQGPATDTQY
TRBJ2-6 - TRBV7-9 ASTSTLSGANVLT
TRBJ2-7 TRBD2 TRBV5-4 ASSLEGLASEQY
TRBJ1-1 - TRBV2 ASRSGRDKAF
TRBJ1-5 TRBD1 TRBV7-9 ASSSGQINQPQH
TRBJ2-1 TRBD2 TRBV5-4 ASSAAGGLNEQF
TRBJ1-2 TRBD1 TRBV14 ASSQTGTAHYGYT
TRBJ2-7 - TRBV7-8 ASSFGDSRYEQY
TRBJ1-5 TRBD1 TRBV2 ASSEGTGMFQPQH
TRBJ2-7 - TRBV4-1 ASSRDTLREQY
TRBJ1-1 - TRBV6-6 ASSLSGPGNTEAF
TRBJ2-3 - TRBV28 ASSFGGRSTDTQY
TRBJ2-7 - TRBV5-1 ASSLDPGGDTYEQY
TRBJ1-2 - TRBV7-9 ASSPPLAGEYGYT